This TCR beta chain appears in the sequencing data of a study of T cell clonotyping in hematopoietic cell transplantation. As for time point: recipient sample about 28 days before transplant, after cytoreduction. Libraries were prepared by immunoSEQ multiplex PCR; TCRdb keeps only in-frame clonotypes and omits some of them. Of over 45,000 clones listed, just over 85% were seen once; the top ten hold 4.5% to 6.5%. From germline, CDR1 is GTSNPN and CDR2 SVGIG (reference sequence). Trimming stripped 7 bases from V and 3 bases from J, with 13 bases between. The CDR3 sequence is 12 residues long. The V gene is TRBV30, the J gene TRBJ2-7, with D unresolved. The sequence was collected from a man aged 60-69 years with biphenotypic leukemia. Some clones in this sample may be carry-over from other donors' samples. The sequencing used peripheral blood mononuclear cells, collected before stem cell transplant. CDR3 in amino acids: CALVLGNYEQYF. In DNA form, the CDR3 reads TGTGCCTTGGTGCTGGGCAACTACGAGCAGTACTTC.